This T cell receptor (beta chain) came from a study of CD8 T cells in ankylosing spondylitis. Study outcomes and limitations: A TCR beta motif of eight highly homologous variants appeared characteristic of ankylosing spondylitis blood. Prior work had noted some motif variants in reactive arthritis blood and synovial fluid.

TCRdb reprocessed the 5' RACE reads with MiXCR, giving one entry per CDR3 protein. The data show about 510,000 distinct CDR3 sequences, over 4% seen once. This clonotype was picked up a small number of times. The target antigen is unknown. Germline loops: CDR1 MNHEY, CDR2 SVGAGI. J lost 2 bases, V lost 4 bases, and 4 bases had no gene match. The CDR3 contains 15 residues. The clonotype comes from a male donor with ankylosing spondylitis. V and J are TRBV6-5 and TRBJ1-5; TRBD1 agrees at 8 bases. The sample consisted of blood, either unsorted or a sorted T cell fraction (not recorded which). In nucleotides, the CDR3 is TGTGCCAGCAGTTCCCTGGACAGGGGCAATCAGCCCCAGCATTTT. It encodes CASSSLDRGNQPQHF.